The source of this T cell receptor (beta chain) is a study of graft-versus-host responses after intestinal transplantation. Study at large: Induction using anti-thymocyte globulin, followed by tacrolimus and steroids for roughly 3 years, was given to all recipients. Study-level results: The authors found GvH clones in recipient marrow, some appearing first in ileum or blood.

Here immunoSEQ multiplex PCR was the method, and the copy in TCRdb shows in-frame clones only, minus some. The sample has more than 65,000 clones, 85% to 90% seen once. Notes on this clone: Its specificity is unknown.

The origin of this receptor is a human donor who received an intestinal transplant. The material sequenced was unstimulated CD4+ T cells sorted from spleen or lymph node cells, taken before intestinal transplant.

In nucleotides, the CDR3 is TGTGCCAGCAGCTTAGAACTAGCGGGATACAATGAGCAGTTCTTC. Its translation: CASSLELAGYNEQFF. J is TRBJ2-1 and V is TRBV11-3; 10 bases match TRBD2. The CDR3 contains 15 residues. Germline values: CDR1 SGHNT, CDR2 YENEEA. After removal of 0 bases from V and 4 bases from J, the junction contained 0 bases not matched to a gene.